This section outlines one T cell receptor (beta chain) sequence together with its context. This entry comes from a study of CD8 T cells in Susac syndrome. RNA amounts of about 0.5 to 1 ug underwent reverse transcription with random hexamers. The TCR beta CDR3 was amplified by immunoSEQ multiplex PCR across 54 Vbeta, 13 Jbeta. TCRdb used MiXCR to reprocess the immunoSEQ multiplex PCR reads, holding one entry per CDR3 protein. This table holds about 120,000 distinct CDR3 sequences, 96% found once. The CDR3 totals 14 residues. CDR1 and CDR2 (germline): MNHEY, SVGEGT. The germline V and J ends were trimmed by 6 bases and 4 bases, with 13 bases remaining between them. The authors sequenced TCR beta from blood CD8+ and CD4+ T cells. Definite or probable Susac syndrome was diagnosed using recently defined diagnostic criteria.

The chain uses TRBV6-2 or TRBV6-3 and TRBJ1-5, with TRBD1 as a possible D gene (5 bases). The TCR sequence derives from a human donor with Susac syndrome. Sequenced: CD4+ T cells from PBMCs. The CDR3, as DNA: TGTGCCAGCAGCCAGGGACCGTTAAATCAGCCCCAGCATTTT. Amino acid sequence: CASSQGPLNQPQHF.